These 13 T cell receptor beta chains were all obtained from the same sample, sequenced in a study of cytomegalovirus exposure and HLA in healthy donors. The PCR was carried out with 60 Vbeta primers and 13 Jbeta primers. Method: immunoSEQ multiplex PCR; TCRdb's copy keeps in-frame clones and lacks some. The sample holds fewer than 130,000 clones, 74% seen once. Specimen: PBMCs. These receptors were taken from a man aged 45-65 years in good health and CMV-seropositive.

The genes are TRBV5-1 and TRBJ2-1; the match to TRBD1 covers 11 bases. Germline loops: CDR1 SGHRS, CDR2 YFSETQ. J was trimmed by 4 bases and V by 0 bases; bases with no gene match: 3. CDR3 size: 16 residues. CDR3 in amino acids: CASSLGTGGAYNEQFF. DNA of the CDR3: TGCGCCAGCAGCTTGGGGACAGGGGGCGCTTACAATGAGCAGTTCTTC.

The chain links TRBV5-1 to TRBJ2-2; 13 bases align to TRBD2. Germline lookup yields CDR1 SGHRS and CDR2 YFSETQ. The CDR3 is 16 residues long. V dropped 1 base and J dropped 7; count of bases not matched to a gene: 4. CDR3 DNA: TGCGCCAGCAGCTTGACTAGCGGGAGGGCCAGCGGGGAGCTGTTTTTT. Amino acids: CASSLTSGRASGELFF.

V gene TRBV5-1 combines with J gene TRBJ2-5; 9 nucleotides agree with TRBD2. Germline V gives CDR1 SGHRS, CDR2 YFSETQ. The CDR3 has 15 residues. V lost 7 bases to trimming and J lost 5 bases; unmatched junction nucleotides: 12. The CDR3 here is CASGRGGAQRETQYF. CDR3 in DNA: TGCGCCAGCGGACGCGGGGGGGCCCAAAGGGAGACCCAGTACTTC.

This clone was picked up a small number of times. Here the CDR3 DNA reads TGTGCCAGCAGTTTATCACGGTACTCCTACGAGCAGTACTTC. Residues: CASSLSRYSYEQYF. V usage is TRBV27 and J usage is TRBJ2-7; no reliable D call. The V gene's germline CDR1 is MNHEY and CDR2 SMNVEV (reference sequence). The CDR3 consists of 14 residues. V was cut by 0 bases and J by 0 bases, with 6 bases left in between.

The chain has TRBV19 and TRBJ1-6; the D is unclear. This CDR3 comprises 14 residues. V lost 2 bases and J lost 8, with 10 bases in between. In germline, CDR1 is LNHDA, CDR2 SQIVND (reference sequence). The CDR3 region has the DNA TGTGCCAGTAGTATAAGAGGCCCCGATTCACCCCTCCACTTT. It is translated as CASSIRGPDSPLHF. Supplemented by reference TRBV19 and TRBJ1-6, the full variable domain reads DGGITQSPKYLFRKEGQNVTLSCEQNLNHDAMYWYRQDPGQGLRLIYYSQIVNDFQKGDIAEGYSVSREKKESFPLTVTSAQKNPTAFYLCASSIRGPDSPLHFGNGTRLTVT.

CDR3 loop: CASSLMNRGSHEKLFF. In DNA form, the CDR3 reads TGTGCCAGCAGTCTTATGAACAGGGGATCGCATGAAAAACTGTTTTTT. The V call is TRBV28, the J call TRBJ1-4; 7 bases align to TRBD1. The CDR3 has 16 residues. The germline V gene encodes CDR1 MDHEN and CDR2 SYDVKM. The V and J ends lost 5 bases and 6 bases, in that order; junction bases with no gene match: 12.

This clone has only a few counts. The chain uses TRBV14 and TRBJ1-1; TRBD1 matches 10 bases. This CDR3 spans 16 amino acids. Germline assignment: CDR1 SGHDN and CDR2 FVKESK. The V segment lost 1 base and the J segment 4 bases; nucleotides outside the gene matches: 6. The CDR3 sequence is CASSQGGTGAATEAFF. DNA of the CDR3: TGTGCCAGCAGCCAAGGAGGGACAGGGGCGGCCACTGAAGCTTTCTTT.

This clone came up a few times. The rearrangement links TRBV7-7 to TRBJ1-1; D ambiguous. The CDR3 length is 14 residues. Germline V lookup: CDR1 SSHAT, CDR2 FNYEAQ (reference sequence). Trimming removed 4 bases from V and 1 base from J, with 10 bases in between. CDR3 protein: CASSSGLPNTEAFF. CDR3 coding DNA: TGTGCCAGCAGCTCCGGACTGCCGAACACTGAAGCTTTCTTT.

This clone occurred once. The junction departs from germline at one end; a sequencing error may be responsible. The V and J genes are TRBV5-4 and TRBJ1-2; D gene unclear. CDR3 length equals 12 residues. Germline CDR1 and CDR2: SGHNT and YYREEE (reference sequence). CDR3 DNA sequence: TGTGCCAGCAGTCCGGGTCCACATAGCTCGATCTTC. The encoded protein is CASSPGPHSSIF.

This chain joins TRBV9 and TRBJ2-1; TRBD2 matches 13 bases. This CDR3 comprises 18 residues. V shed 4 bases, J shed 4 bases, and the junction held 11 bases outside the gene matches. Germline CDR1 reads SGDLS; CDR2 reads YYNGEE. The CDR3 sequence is CASSSSGTSGTPYNEQFF. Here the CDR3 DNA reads TGTGCCAGCAGCTCCTCCGGGACTAGCGGGACTCCTTACAATGAGCAGTTCTTC.

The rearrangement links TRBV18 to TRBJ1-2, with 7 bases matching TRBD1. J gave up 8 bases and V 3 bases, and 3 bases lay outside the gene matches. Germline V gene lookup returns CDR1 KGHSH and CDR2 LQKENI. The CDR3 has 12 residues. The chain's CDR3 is CASSPGTAGYTF. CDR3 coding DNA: TGTGCCAGCTCACCCGGGACAGCCGGCTACACCTTC.

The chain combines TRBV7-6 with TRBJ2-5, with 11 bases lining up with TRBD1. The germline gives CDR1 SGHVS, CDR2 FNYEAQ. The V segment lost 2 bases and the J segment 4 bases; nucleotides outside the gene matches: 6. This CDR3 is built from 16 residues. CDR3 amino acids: CASSLSSGTGGETQYF. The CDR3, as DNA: TGTGCCAGCAGCTTATCGTCCGGGACAGGGGGAGAGACCCAGTACTTC.

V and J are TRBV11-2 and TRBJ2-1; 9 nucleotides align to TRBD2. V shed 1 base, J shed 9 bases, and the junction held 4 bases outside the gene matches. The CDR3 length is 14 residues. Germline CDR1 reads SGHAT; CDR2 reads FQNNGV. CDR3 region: CASSLGPTSGEQFF. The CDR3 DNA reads TGTGCCAGCAGCTTAGGTCCGACTAGCGGTGAGCAGTTCTTC.